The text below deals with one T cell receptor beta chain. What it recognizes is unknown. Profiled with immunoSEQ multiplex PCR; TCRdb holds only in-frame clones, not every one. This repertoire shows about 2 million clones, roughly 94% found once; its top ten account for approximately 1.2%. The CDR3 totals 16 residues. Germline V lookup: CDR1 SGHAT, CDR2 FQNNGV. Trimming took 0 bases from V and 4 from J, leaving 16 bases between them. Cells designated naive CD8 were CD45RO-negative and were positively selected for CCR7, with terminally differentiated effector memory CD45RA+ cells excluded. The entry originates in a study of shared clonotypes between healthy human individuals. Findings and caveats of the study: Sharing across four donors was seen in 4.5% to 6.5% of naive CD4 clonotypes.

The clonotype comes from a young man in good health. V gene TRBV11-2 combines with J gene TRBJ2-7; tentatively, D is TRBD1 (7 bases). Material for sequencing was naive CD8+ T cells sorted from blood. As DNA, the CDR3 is TGTGCCAGCAGCTTAGATAGGGGCAGGGGGGCATACGAGCAGTACTTC. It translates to CASSLDRGRGAYEQYF.